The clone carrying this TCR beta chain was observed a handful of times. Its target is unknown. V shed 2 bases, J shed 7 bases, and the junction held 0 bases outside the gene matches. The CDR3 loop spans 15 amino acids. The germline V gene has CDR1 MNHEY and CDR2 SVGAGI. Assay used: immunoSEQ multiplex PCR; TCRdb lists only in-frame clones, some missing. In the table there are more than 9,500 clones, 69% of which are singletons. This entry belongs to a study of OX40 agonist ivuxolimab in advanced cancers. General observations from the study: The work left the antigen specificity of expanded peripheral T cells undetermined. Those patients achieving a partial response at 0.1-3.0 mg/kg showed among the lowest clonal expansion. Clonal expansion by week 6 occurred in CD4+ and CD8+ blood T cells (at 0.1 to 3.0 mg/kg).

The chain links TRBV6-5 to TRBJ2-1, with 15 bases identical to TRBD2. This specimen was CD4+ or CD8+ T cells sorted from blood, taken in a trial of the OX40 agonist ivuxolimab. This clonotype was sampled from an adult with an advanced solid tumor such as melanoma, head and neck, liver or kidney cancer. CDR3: CASSYGLAGGNEQFF. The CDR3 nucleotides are TGTGCCAGCAGTTACGGACTAGCGGGAGGGAATGAGCAGTTCTTC.